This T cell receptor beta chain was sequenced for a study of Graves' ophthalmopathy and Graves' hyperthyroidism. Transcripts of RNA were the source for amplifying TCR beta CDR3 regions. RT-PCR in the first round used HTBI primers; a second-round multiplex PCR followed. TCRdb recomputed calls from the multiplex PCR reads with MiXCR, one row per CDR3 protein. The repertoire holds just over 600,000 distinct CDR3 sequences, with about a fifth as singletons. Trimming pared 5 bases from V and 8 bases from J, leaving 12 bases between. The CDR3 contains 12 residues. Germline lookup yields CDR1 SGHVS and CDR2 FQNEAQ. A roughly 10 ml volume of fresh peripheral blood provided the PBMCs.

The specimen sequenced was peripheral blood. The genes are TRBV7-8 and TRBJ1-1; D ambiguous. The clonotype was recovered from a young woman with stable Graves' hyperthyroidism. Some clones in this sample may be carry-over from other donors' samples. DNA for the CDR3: TGTGCCAGCAGCACCGATTCAGGAGAAGCTTTCTTT. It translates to CASSTDSGEAFF.